Listed here are 30 T cell receptor beta chains from one sample, sequenced in a study of cytomegalovirus exposure and HLA in healthy donors. The repertoire was sequenced with immunoSEQ multiplex PCR; TCRdb's copy has only in-frame clones and lacks some. The repertoire holds 140,000 or so clones, roughly nine tenths seen once, with 0.6% to 0.85% in the top ten. Material for sequencing was PBMCs. The receptor source for this set is a man aged 18 to 29 in good health and CMV-seronegative.

This chain connects TRBV6-1 to TRBJ2-7, with TRBD2 as a possible D gene (5 bases). The CDR3 runs to 15 residues. The V gene's germline CDR1 is MNHNS and CDR2 SASEGT. Trimming removed 1 base from V and 3 bases from J, with 13 bases in between. CDR3 protein: CASSEVPTGNYEQYV. The CDR3 DNA is TGTGCCAGCAGTGAAGTTCCCACGGGAAACTACGAGCAGTACGTC.

This chain links TRBV5-1 with TRBJ2-5; 8 nucleotides line up with TRBD2. Germline CDR1 SGHRS, CDR2 YFSETQ. The V segment lost 2 bases and the J segment 1 base; nucleotides outside the gene matches: 7. The CDR3 has 16 residues. CDR3 nucleotide sequence: TGCGCCAGCAGCTTTAGTCCTAGCGGGCTCCAAGAGACCCAGTACTTC. Its protein product is CASSFSPSGLQETQYF. The full variable domain, with the rest looked up from reference TRBV5-1 and TRBJ2-5, is KAGVTQTPRYLIKTRGQQVTLSCSPISGHRSVSWYQQTPGQGLQFLFEYFSETQRNKGNFPGRFSGRQFSNSRSEMNVSTLELGDSALYLCASSFSPSGLQETQYFGPGTRLLVL.

The chain is built from TRBV10-3 and TRBJ2-3; TRBD2 agrees at 10 bases. The V segment lost 5 bases and the J segment 0 bases; nucleotides outside the gene matches: 11. The CDR3 is 18 residues long. The V gene's germline CDR1 is ENHRY and CDR2 SYGVKD. DNA of the CDR3: TGTGCCATCAGTCGAGGGTGGGTAGCGGGGGGTAGCACAGATACGCAGTATTTT. Translation: CAISRGWVAGGSTDTQYF.

This chain joins TRBV12-2 and TRBJ2-3; the table gives TRBD1 as D, unverified against the DNA. TRBV12-2 is a pseudogene segment. This CDR3 region has 13 residues. Here the CDR3 DNA reads TGTGCAAGGCCTGGGCCCTACACAGATACGCAGTATTTT. Amino acid sequence: CARPGPYTDTQYF.

A word on this clone: One end of the junction does not line up with germline, which may come from a read error. V and J are TRBV29-1 and TRBJ1-5; TRBD1 is a possible D gene (5 bases). The CDR3 spans 13 residues. The germline gives CDR1 SQVTM, CDR2 ANQGSEA. The CDR3 loop is CSVQETVGQPQHF. The CDR3 DNA is TGCAGCGTTCAAGAGACAGTAGGTCAGCCCCAGCATTTT.

The chain employs TRBV6-1 and TRBJ1-6, with 7 positions matching TRBD1. CDR3 length equals 15 residues. CDR1 is MNHNS and CDR2 is SASEGT in the germline V gene. V was pared by 4 bases and J by 8 bases, with 8 bases of the junction left unmatched. The CDR3 DNA sequence: TGTGCCAGCAGTGTTACACAGGGGTGGGATTCACCCCTCCACTTT. Translated: CASSVTQGWDSPLHF.

This chain uses TRBV27 with TRBJ2-5; 7 positions agree with TRBD1. Germline lookup yields CDR1 MNHEY and CDR2 SMNVEV (reference sequence). The V gene end was trimmed by 3 bases and the J gene end by 3 bases; junction bases not matched to a gene: 10. CDR3 length: 16 residues. The CDR3 spells CASSFLDRVGKETQYF. The CDR3 region has the DNA TGTGCCAGCAGTTTTTTAGACAGGGTGGGGAAAGAGACCCAGTACTTC.

The chain combines TRBV18 with TRBJ1-4, with a tentative D call TRBD1 (6 bases). Germline V gene data show CDR1 as KGHSH and CDR2 as LQKENI. The CDR3 loop spans 16 amino acids. Between the trimmed V and J ends, which lost 3 bases and 0 bases, there was a span of 11 bases. CDR3 DNA sequence: TGTGCCAGCTCACCGACAGGTCCGGCAACTAATGAAAAACTGTTTTTT. Translating it yields CASSPTGPATNEKLFF.

The V call is TRBV9, the J call TRBJ2-1; 7 bases agree with TRBD1. V dropped 1 base and J dropped 8; count of bases not matched to a gene: 6. Germline V lookup: CDR1 SGDLS, CDR2 YYNGEE. The CDR3 extends over 14 amino acids. The CDR3 nucleotides read TGTGCCAGCAGCGTATCCACAGGGGTCGATGAGCAGTTCTTC. Encoded protein: CASSVSTGVDEQFF.

The V call is TRBV5-1, the J call TRBJ1-2, with TRBD1 identical over 8 bases. Trimming removed 4 bases from V and 4 bases from J; junction bases left unmatched: 6. Germline V gene lookup returns CDR1 SGHRS and CDR2 YFSETQ. This CDR3 is built from 14 residues. CDR3 protein: CASSMTGEGYGYTF. The CDR3 DNA reads as TGCGCCAGCAGCATGACAGGGGAGGGCTATGGCTACACCTTC.

The chain couples TRBV9 to TRBJ1-1; TRBD1 is a possible D gene (5 bases). The CDR3 contains 15 residues. The V end lost 0 bases, the J end lost 1 base, and 10 bases lay between the germline ends. Germline V gives CDR1 SGDLS, CDR2 YYNGEE. CDR3 region: CASSVGGQQNTEAFF. The DNA for the CDR3 is TGTGCCAGCAGCGTAGGAGGACAACAGAACACTGAAGCTTTCTTT.

The chain carries TRBV5-1 and TRBJ2-7, with 12 bases identical to TRBD2. Germline loops: CDR1 SGHRS, CDR2 YFSETQ. The CDR3 spans 14 residues. V dropped 0 bases and J dropped 6; count of bases not matched to a gene: 1. CDR3 residues: CASSLGLAGAEQYV. The DNA for the CDR3 is TGCGCCAGCAGCTTGGGACTAGCGGGAGCCGAGCAGTACGTC.

This clone appeared once. The chain links TRBV7-2 to TRBJ1-1; D call uncertain. The CDR3 totals 12 residues. Germline V gene lookup returns CDR1 SGHTA and CDR2 FQGNSA. V was trimmed by 5 bases and J by 1 base, leaving 5 bases between them. CDR3 amino acids: CASSPRNTEAFF. DNA of the CDR3: TGTGCCAGCAGCCCCCGGAACACTGAAGCTTTCTTT.

The V gene is TRBV7-2, the J gene TRBJ1-3; TRBD1 aligns across 8 bases. J gave up 3 bases and V 3 bases, and 1 base lay outside the gene matches. CDR1 and CDR2 from the germline V gene are SGHTA and FQGNSA. The CDR3 totals 14 residues. The CDR3 region is CASSFTGGGNTIYF. Here the CDR3 DNA reads TGTGCCAGCAGCTTTACAGGGGGTGGAAACACCATATATTTT.

The V and J genes are TRBV10-1 and TRBJ2-1, with D possibly matching TRBD2 (6 bases). This CDR3 is built from 20 residues. The germline V and J ends were trimmed by 3 bases and 0 bases, with 24 bases remaining between them. The germline CDR1 and CDR2 sequences are WNHNN and SYGVQD (reference sequence). CDR3 bases: TGCGCCAGCAGTGATACCGGGGGTTCCTCCAAATCTAGCTCCTACAATGAGCAGTTCTTC. It translates to CASSDTGGSSKSSSYNEQFF.

The gene calls are TRBV29-1 and TRBJ2-7, with a possible D match to TRBD2 (8 bases). Germline V lookup: CDR1 SQVTM, CDR2 ANQGSEA. Between the trimmed V and J ends, which lost 4 bases and 4 bases, there was a span of 26 bases. The CDR3 totals 17 residues. The CDR3 reads CSVGSGIRETGWYEQYF. In nucleotides, the CDR3 is TGCAGCGTTGGTAGCGGGATCCGTGAGACAGGGTGGTACGAGCAGTACTTC.

The chain joins TRBV27 to TRBJ2-1; no firm D call. This CDR3 has 16 amino acids. The germline gives CDR1 MNHEY, CDR2 SMNVEV (reference sequence). Deletions cut 6 bases from V and 2 bases from J, with 17 bases between. CDR3 sequence: CASRYTRSLAYNEQFF. The CDR3 DNA sequence: TGTGCCAGCAGATATACCCGGAGTCTCGCCTACAATGAGCAGTTCTTC.

The V and J genes are TRBV5-4 and TRBJ2-3, with 14 bases fitting TRBD2. Germline trimming cut 5 bases from V and 0 bases from J; bases unmatched to any gene: 8. The CDR3 length is 18 residues. Germline V gives CDR1 SGHNT, CDR2 YYREEE (reference sequence). The CDR3: CASRPGLAGGPSTDTQYF. The CDR3 DNA sequence: TGTGCCAGCAGGCCCGGACTAGCGGGAGGCCCAAGCACAGATACGCAGTATTTT.

This chain links TRBV5-1 with TRBJ1-2, with 7 bases aligning to TRBD1. The CDR3 is 15 amino acids. Germline CDR1 SGHRS, CDR2 YFSETQ. V trimming: 2 bases; J trimming: 12 bases; junction bases outside the gene matches: 16. Here the CDR3 reads CASSFGVRDSGIHTF. The CDR3, as DNA: TGCGCCAGCAGCTTCGGAGTCCGGGACAGTGGTATCCACACCTTC.

The chain uses TRBV9 and TRBJ1-2, with 7 bases identical to TRBD1. Per the germline V gene, CDR1 is SGDLS and CDR2 is YYNGEE. V dropped 2 bases and J dropped 8; count of bases not matched to a gene: 9. CDR3 length equals 14 residues. DNA for the CDR3: TGTGCCAGCAGCGTGGACAGACAGGGTTCGGGCTACACCTTC. Translated, it gives CASSVDRQGSGYTF.

Only one count was recorded for this clone. This chain connects TRBV30 to TRBJ1-1, with 10 bases that match TRBD1. The CDR3 is 13 residues long. V gave up 5 bases and J gave up 3 bases; unmatched junction bases: 3. Germline CDR1 and CDR2: GTSNPN and SVGIG (reference sequence). Here the CDR3 reads CAWGGQGYTEAFF. DNA for the CDR3: TGTGCCTGGGGGGGACAGGGGTACACTGAAGCTTTCTTT.

The chain couples TRBV13 to TRBJ2-5; maybe TRBD1 (6 bases). The length of the CDR3 is 14 residues. V gave up 5 bases and J gave up 3 bases, with 13 bases separating them. CDR1 is PRHDT, CDR2 FYEKMQ, per germline (reference sequence). In nucleotides, the CDR3 is TGTGCCAGCAGCCTTGGGACAACGAAAGAGACCCAGTACTTC. It specifies CASSLGTTKETQYF.

The rearrangement joins TRBV6-5 to TRBJ2-7; 7 bases match TRBD2. Germline trimming cut 0 bases from V and 0 bases from J; bases unmatched to any gene: 5. This CDR3 comprises 16 residues. Looked up from germline, CDR1 is MNHEY and CDR2 is SVGAGI. CDR3 loop: CASSYSIGGNSYEQYF. DNA for the CDR3: TGTGCCAGCAGTTACTCGATCGGGGGGAACTCCTACGAGCAGTACTTC.

The chain has TRBV6-6 and TRBJ1-5, with TRBD1 identical over 8 bases. Germline trimming cut 3 bases from V and 0 bases from J; bases unmatched to any gene: 1. The germline V gene encodes CDR1 MNHNY and CDR2 SVGAGI (reference sequence). CDR3 size: 15 residues. The CDR3 bases are TGTGCCAGCAGTTATGACAGGGGTAGCAATCAGCCCCAGCATTTT. This encodes CASSYDRGSNQPQHF.

This sequence joins TRBV7-6 and TRBJ2-3; tentatively, D is TRBD2 (6 bases). V was shortened by 0 bases and J by 4 bases, with 14 bases between the two germline ends. Germline loops: CDR1 SGHVS, CDR2 FNYEAQ. The CDR3 has 16 residues. The CDR3 DNA sequence: TGTGCCAGCAGCTTAGCGCGCCGGGAGTGGGCAGATACGCAGTATTTT. It encodes CASSLARREWADTQYF.

CDR3: CASSWGRTEAFF. In DNA form, the CDR3 reads TGTGCCAGCAGCTGGGGGCGCACTGAAGCTTTCTTT. The chain employs TRBV7-9 and TRBJ1-1, with D possibly being TRBD1 (6 bases). Germline CDR1 and CDR2: SEHNR and FQNEAQ (reference sequence). The CDR3 has 12 residues. Trimming stripped 4 bases from V and 4 bases from J, with 7 bases between. Variable domain in full (rest from reference TRBV7-9 and TRBJ1-1): DTGVSQNPRHKITKRGQNVTFRCDPISEHNRLYWYRQTLGQGPEFLTYFQNEAQLEKSRLLSDRFSAERPKGSFSTLEIQRTEQGDSAMYLCASSWGRTEAFFGQGTRLTVV.

This chain links TRBV5-1 with TRBJ2-7; 7 bases align to TRBD1. Per germline, CDR1 SGHRS and CDR2 YFSETQ. This CDR3 spans 16 amino acids. Unmatched junction bases numbered 9, after V lost 0 bases and J lost 3 bases. CDR3 in amino acids: CASSLGRGQADYEQYF. The CDR3, as DNA: TGCGCCAGCAGCTTGGGTCGTGGACAGGCCGACTACGAGCAGTACTTC.

V and J are TRBV4-3 and TRBJ2-2, with 7 bases that match TRBD1. The CDR3 loop spans 18 amino acids. After removal of 0 bases from V and 0 bases from J, the junction contained 7 bases not matched to a gene. The germline CDR1 and CDR2 sequences are LGHNA and YSLEER. The CDR3 bases are TGCGCCAGCAGCCAAGAGAGGCCTGGGACAGCGAACACCGGGGAGCTGTTTTTT. Its protein product is CASSQERPGTANTGELFF.

This clone was recorded only once. The chain employs TRBV18 and TRBJ2-5; perhaps TRBD1 as D (6 bases). Trimming cost V 3 bases and J 5 bases, with 16 bases left between them. The CDR3 is made up of 15 amino acids. Germline CDR1 is KGHSH and CDR2 is LQKENI. CDR3 DNA sequence: TGTGCCAGCTCACCGAGGGCAGGGGCGCCCGAGACCCAGTACTTC. Translating it yields CASSPRAGAPETQYF.

The J gene is TRBJ2-5, the V gene TRBV5-1; D not resolved. From germline, CDR1 is SGHRS and CDR2 YFSETQ. V gave up 0 bases and J gave up 2 bases, with 5 bases separating them. This CDR3 spans 13 amino acids. The CDR3 reads CASSLAQQETQYF. CDR3 DNA: TGCGCCAGCAGCTTGGCGCAGCAAGAGACCCAGTACTTC.